This T cell receptor beta chain appears in the sequencing data of a study of OX40 agonist ivuxolimab in advanced cancers. V was clipped by 4 bases and J by 5 bases, with 9 bases between them. Per the germline V gene, CDR1 is SGHRS and CDR2 is YFSETQ. The CDR3 covers 13 residues. Generated by immunoSEQ multiplex PCR, the TCRdb table keeps only in-frame clones and is missing some. The sample has around 86,000 clones; about 93% are singletons. V is TRBV5-1 and J is TRBJ2-2; D is unclear. The sample here was CD4+ or CD8+ T cells sorted from blood, taken in a trial of the OX40 agonist ivuxolimab. The receptor comes from an adult with an advanced solid tumor such as melanoma, head and neck, liver or kidney cancer. The CDR3 reads CASSRSTTGELFF. The CDR3, as DNA: TGCGCCAGCAGCAGATCAACGACCGGGGAGCTGTTTTTT.